One T cell receptor (beta chain) is described in this entry. Its antigen specificity is not known. Base-call qualities are not available, and no considerably larger clone is one nucleotide away. Receptor libraries were prepared by the immunoSEQ multiplex PCR assay. Held by TCRdb, this immuneACCESS table contains in-frame sequences only and omits some clones. Under half of the omission traces to an unresolved V gene where checked; the cause of the rest is unknown. For this sample the table gives 40,000 to 55,000 clones, of which roughly nine tenths were detected only once. The ten largest clones represent about 0.37% of the sample. Looking up the germline V gene yields CDR1 MNHEY and CDR2 SVGAGI. Inclusive of the bounding cysteine and phenylalanine, the CDR3 is 15 residues long. The only DNA kept is the CDR3, 45 bases in frame from the first base. At the junction V is shortened by 4 bases and J by 2 bases; bases outside the gene matches: 6.

This entry belongs to a study of T cell changes during pregnancy in multiple sclerosis (dated by TCRdb to the late 2010s). For context, the study as a whole: Changes in the T cell repertoire over the course of pregnancy were examined in this study in women with multiple sclerosis.

The TCR originated in a female donor with multiple sclerosis, enrolled in a pregnancy study. This chain joins TRBV6-5 to TRBJ2-7, with 9 bases matching TRBD1. The starting material was CD4+ T cells from peripheral blood mononuclear cells, obtained before pregnancy. The CDR3 protein sequence reads: CASSSAGTGTYEQYF. The DNA is TGTGCCAGCAGTTCAGCCGGGACAGGGACCTACGAGCAGTACTTC.